Listed here is a single T cell receptor (beta chain). CDR3 length: 15 amino acids. Trimming cost V 3 bases and J 6 bases, with 15 bases left between them. Germline V gene lookup returns CDR1 KGHDR and CDR2 SFDVKD. This sample was included in a study of blood T cell repertoires in COVID-19. Study in general: Collection of acute and convalescent COVID-19 samples took place in the United States, Italy and Spain. PBMCs, B-cell-depleted T cells, or T cells were the source of the cDNA or gDNA that made up the material.

Per the original methods: Researchers report that nucleated cell counts were estimated from reference gene primer amplification. Clones were read by immunoSEQ multiplex PCR, and TCRdb kept only the in-frame ones, dropping some. The DNA gave D and trimming, while V, J and clone size come from that table. The sample holds some 250,000 clones, approximately 87% seen once. Seattle's cohort entered during active infection and was followed longitudinally. The origin of this receptor is a woman between 25 and 40 years old with COVID-19, enrolled during active disease. Material: peripheral blood. The chain employs TRBV24-1 and TRBJ2-3; D is perhaps TRBD2 (7 bases). CDR3 in amino acids: CATSDPRTAGDTQYF. The CDR3 bases are TGTGCCACCAGTGATCCTCGGACAGCGGGGGATACGCAGTATTTT.